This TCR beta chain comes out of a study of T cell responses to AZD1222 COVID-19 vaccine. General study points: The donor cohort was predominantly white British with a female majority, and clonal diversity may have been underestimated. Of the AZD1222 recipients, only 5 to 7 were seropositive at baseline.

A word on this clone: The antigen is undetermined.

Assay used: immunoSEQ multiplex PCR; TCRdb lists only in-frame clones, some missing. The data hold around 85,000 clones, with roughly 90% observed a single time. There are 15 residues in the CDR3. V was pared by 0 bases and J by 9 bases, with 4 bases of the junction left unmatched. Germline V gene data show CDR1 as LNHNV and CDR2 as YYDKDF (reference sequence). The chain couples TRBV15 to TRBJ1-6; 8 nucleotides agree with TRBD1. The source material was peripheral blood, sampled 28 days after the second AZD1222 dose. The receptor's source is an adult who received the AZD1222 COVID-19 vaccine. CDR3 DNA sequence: TGTGCCACCAGCAGAGACCCGACAGGGGTTTCACCCCTCCACTTT. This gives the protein CATSRDPTGVSPLHF.